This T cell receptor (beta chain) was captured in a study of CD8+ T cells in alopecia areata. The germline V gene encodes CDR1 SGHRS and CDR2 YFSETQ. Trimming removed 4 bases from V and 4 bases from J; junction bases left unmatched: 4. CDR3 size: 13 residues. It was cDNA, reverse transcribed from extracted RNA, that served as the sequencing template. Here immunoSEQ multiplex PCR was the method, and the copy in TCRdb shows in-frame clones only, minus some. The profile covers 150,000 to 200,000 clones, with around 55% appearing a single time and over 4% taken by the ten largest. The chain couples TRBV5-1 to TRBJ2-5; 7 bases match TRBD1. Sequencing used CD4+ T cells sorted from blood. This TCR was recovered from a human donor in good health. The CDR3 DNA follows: TGCGCCAGCAGCCGACAGGGAAGAGAGACCCAGTACTTC. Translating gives CASSRQGRETQYF.